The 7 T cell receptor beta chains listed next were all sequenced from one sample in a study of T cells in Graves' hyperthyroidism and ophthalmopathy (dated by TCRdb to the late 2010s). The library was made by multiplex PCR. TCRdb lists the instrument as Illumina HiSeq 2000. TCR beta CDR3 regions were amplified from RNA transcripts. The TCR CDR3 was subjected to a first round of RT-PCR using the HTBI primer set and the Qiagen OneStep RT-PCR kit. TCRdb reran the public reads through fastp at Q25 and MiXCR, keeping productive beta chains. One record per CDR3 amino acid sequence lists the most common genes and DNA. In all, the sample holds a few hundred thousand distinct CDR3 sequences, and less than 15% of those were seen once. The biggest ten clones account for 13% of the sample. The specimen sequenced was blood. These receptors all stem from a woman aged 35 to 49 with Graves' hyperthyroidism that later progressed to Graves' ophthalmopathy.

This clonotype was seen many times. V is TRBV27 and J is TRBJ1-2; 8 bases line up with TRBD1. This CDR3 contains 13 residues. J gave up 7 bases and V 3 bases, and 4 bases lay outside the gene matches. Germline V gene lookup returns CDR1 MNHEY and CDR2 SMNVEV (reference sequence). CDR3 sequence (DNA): TGTGCCAGCAGTTTTCAGGGGGCGCCTGGCTACACCTTC. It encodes CASSFQGAPGYTF.

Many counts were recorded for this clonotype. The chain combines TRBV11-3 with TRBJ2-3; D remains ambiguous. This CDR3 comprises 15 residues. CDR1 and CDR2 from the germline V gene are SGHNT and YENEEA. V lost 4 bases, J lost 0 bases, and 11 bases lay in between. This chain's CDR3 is CASSSLNGSTDTQYF. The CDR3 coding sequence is TGTGCCAGCAGCTCCCTAAATGGGAGCACAGATACGCAGTATTTT.

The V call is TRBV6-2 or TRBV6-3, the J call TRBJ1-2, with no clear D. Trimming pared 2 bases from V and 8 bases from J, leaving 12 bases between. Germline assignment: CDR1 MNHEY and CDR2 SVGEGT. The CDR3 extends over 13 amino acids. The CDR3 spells CASSYAASGGYTF. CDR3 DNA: TGTGCCAGCAGTTACGCGGCGTCTGGGGGCTACACCTTC.

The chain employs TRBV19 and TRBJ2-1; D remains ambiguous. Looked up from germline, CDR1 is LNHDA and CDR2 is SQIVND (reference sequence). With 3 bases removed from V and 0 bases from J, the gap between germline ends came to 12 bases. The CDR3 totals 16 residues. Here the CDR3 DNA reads TGTGCCAGTAGTATGTATGTGGCAAGCTCCTACAATGAGCAGTTCTTC. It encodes CASSMYVASSYNEQFF.

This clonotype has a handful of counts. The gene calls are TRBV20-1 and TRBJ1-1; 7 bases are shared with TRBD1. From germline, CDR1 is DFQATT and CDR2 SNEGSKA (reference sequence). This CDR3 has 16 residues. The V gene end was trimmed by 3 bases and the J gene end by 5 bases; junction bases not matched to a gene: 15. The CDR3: CSASKLRGNFWTEAFF. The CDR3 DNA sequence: TGCAGTGCTAGTAAGCTCAGGGGGAACTTTTGGACTGAAGCTTTCTTT.

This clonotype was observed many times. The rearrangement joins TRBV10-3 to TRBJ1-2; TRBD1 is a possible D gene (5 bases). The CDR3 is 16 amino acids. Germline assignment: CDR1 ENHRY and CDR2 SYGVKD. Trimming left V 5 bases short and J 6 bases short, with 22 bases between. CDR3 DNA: TGTGCCATCAGTATTAACCGGGACCCCGGAAGCCATGGCTACACCTTC. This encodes CAISINRDPGSHGYTF.

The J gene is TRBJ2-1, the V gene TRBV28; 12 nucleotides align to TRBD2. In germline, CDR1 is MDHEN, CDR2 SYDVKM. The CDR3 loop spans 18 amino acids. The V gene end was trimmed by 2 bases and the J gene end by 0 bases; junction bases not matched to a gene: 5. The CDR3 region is CASSLTSGRPSSYNEQFF. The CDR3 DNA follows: TGTGCCAGCAGTTTAACTAGCGGGAGGCCGTCCTCCTACAATGAGCAGTTCTTC.